This entry lists 13 T cell receptor beta chains sequenced from one sample in a study of T cell responses to AZD1222 COVID-19 vaccine. The assay was immunoSEQ multiplex PCR, and TCRdb's table has in-frame clones only and misses some. The data show approximately 190,000 clones, 85% to 95% seen once. The sample in question was peripheral blood, obtained on day 0 of AZD1222 vaccination. These receptors were obtained from an adult in good health.

The chain combines TRBV28 with TRBJ2-7; 7 nucleotides agree with TRBD1. The V gene end was trimmed by 6 bases and the J gene end by 4 bases; junction bases not matched to a gene: 6. CDR3 length equals 13 residues. Germline CDR1 and CDR2: MDHEN and SYDVKM. The CDR3: CASSPSTGYEQYF. The DNA for the CDR3 is TGTGCCAGCAGCCCCTCGACAGGGTACGAGCAGTACTTC.

V and J are TRBV5-1 and TRBJ2-5; D might be TRBD1 (5 bases). Trimming shortened V by 3 bases and J by 5 bases, and 11 bases separated the two germline ends. CDR3 size: 13 residues. In germline, CDR1 is SGHRS, CDR2 YFSETQ. The CDR3: CASSSGQRETQYF. The CDR3 DNA reads TGCGCCAGCAGCTCCGGACAAAGGGAGACCCAGTACTTC.

The V and J genes are TRBV7-9 and TRBJ2-4; 7 positions match TRBD1. CDR1 and CDR2 (germline): SEHNR, FQNEAQ (reference sequence). CDR3 size: 15 residues. The junction had 13 bases not matched to a gene; V was cut back by 5 bases and J by 9 bases. The CDR3 nucleotides read TGTGCCAGCAGCCCACCCATACAAGGGGGCGTCATTCAGTACTTC. Amino acid sequence: CASSPPIQGGVIQYF.

V and J are TRBV6-5 and TRBJ1-5; the D gene is possibly TRBD1 (6 bases). The CDR3 runs to 14 residues. The V end was cut by 7 bases, the J end by 4 bases, with 14 bases between. Germline V CDR1 and CDR2: MNHEY, SVGAGI. The DNA of the CDR3 is TGTGCCAGCACCCAGAGCAGGGGAAATCAGCCCCAGCATTTT. This sequence encodes CASTQSRGNQPQHF.

V usage is TRBV5-4 and J usage is TRBJ1-3, with D hard to call. CDR3 length: 15 amino acids. V lost 4 bases and J lost 2, with 13 bases in between. Germline V gives CDR1 SGHNT, CDR2 YYREEE (reference sequence). The CDR3 DNA reads as TGTGCCAGCAGCCGAGGTTCCAACACTGGAAACACCATATATTTT. Translating it yields CASSRGSNTGNTIYF.

A few counts support this clone. V gene TRBV7-3 combines with J gene TRBJ2-7, with D possibly matching TRBD1 (5 bases). Per germline, CDR1 SGHTA and CDR2 FQGTGA. CDR3 length: 13 amino acids. Trimming removed 5 bases from V and 4 bases from J, with 12 bases in between. The CDR3 region is CASSPGKPYEQYF. CDR3 coding DNA: TGTGCCAGCAGCCCAGGGAAACCGTACGAGCAGTACTTC.

This chain links TRBV3-1 (or the pseudogene TRBV3-2) with TRBJ1-2; a possible D gene is TRBD1 (5 bases). The ends were cut back, 4 bases at V and 0 bases at J, with 9 bases in the middle. CDR1 is LGHDT, CDR2 YNNKEL, per germline (reference sequence). This CDR3 spans 14 amino acids. CDR3 DNA sequence: TGTGCCAGCAGCCGGGGCATAGCTAACTATGGCTACACCTTC. Translation: CASSRGIANYGYTF.

This clone was recorded once. The V gene is TRBV11-3, the J gene TRBJ2-7, with D maybe TRBD1 (5 bases). The CDR3 runs 13 residues. With 1 base removed from V and 3 bases from J, the gap between germline ends came to 7 bases. The germline V gene encodes CDR1 SGHNT and CDR2 YENEEA. CDR3 region: CASSLGQIYEQYF. The CDR3, as DNA: TGTGCCAGCAGCTTAGGACAGATCTACGAGCAGTACTTC.

The chain has TRBV6-5 and TRBJ2-1; D is unresolved. The CDR3 length is 12 residues. The germline V gene encodes CDR1 MNHEY and CDR2 SVGAGI. The V end was cut by 4 bases, the J end by 5 bases, with 6 bases between. The CDR3 region is CASSSLNNEQFF. In DNA form, the CDR3 reads TGTGCCAGCAGTTCCCTAAACAATGAGCAGTTCTTC.

The chain uses TRBV15 and TRBJ1-1; 9 bases are a match to TRBD1. The V and J ends lost 3 bases and 4 bases, in that order; junction bases with no gene match: 9. CDR3 length equals 16 residues. CDR1 is LNHNV, CDR2 YYDKDF, per germline (reference sequence). The CDR3 region is CATSRLLGQGITEAFF. CDR3 bases: TGTGCCACCAGCAGGCTATTGGGACAGGGCATCACTGAAGCTTTCTTT.

The rearrangement links TRBV30 to TRBJ1-3, with TRBD1 identical over 9 bases. V lost 8 bases and J lost 2; bases outside the gene matches: 1. Germline V gene data show CDR1 as GTSNPN and CDR2 as SVGIG (reference sequence). This CDR3 is built from 12 residues. DNA of the CDR3: TGTGCCGGGACAGGGCCTGGAAACACCATATATTTT. It translates to CAGTGPGNTIYF. Combining the CDR3 with reference TRBV30 and TRBJ1-3 gives the whole variable domain SQTIHQWPATLVQPVGSPLSLECTVEGTSNPNLYWYRQAAGRGLQLLFYSVGIGQISSEVPQNLSASRPQDRQFILSSKKLLLSDSGFYLCAGTGPGNTIYFGEGSWLTVV.

The chain uses TRBV9 and TRBJ1-2; tentatively, D is TRBD1 (6 bases). V was shortened by 4 bases and J by 4 bases, with 17 bases between the two germline ends. Germline V gene data show CDR1 as SGDLS and CDR2 as YYNGEE. The CDR3 runs 15 residues. The DNA for the CDR3 is TGTGCCAGCAGCCCCGATTCGGGGGCGGCCTATGGCTACACCTTC. Residues: CASSPDSGAAYGYTF.

The chain employs TRBV6-6 and TRBJ1-5, with D tentatively TRBD1 (5 bases). Per germline, CDR1 MNHNY and CDR2 SVGAGI (reference sequence). Trimming left V 8 bases short and J 1 base short, with 9 bases between. This CDR3 has 13 amino acids. The DNA for the CDR3 is TGTGCCAGCTGCGGGGGGAGCAATCAGCCCCAGCATTTT. Protein sequence: CASCGGSNQPQHF.